This TCR beta chain emerged from a study of blood T cell repertoires in COVID-19. Study-level information: COVID-19 samples from acute and convalescent phases originated in the United States, Italy and Spain. PBMCs, B-cell-depleted T cells, or T cells provided the cDNA or gDNA that made up the material.

In the authors' workflow: Amplified reference gene primers provided the basis for estimating nucleated cell counts. Profiling relied on immunoSEQ multiplex PCR, and the TCRdb table lists in-frame clones only, not all of them. The DNA was the basis for D and trimming; V, J and clone size are from that table. The table records roughly 250,000 clones, 70% to 80% of them present only once. The CDR3 has 13 amino acids. Trimming took 4 bases from V and 2 from J, leaving 11 bases between them. Germline V gene lookup returns CDR1 SQVTM and CDR2 ANQGSEA. This receptor was taken from an elderly woman with acute or convalescent COVID-19. This chain connects TRBV29-1 to TRBJ1-2; D is unclear. The sequenced sample was peripheral blood. CDR3 region: CSVVRGSNYGYTF. For the CDR3, the DNA is TGCAGCGTTGTGCGGGGATCAAACTATGGCTACACCTTC. The whole variable domain, filled in from reference TRBV29-1 and TRBJ1-2, reads SAVISQKPSRDICQRGTSLTIQCQVDSQVTMMFWYRQQPGQSLTLIATANQGSEATYESGFVIDKFPISRPNLTFSTLTVSNMSPEDSSIYLCSVVRGSNYGYTFGSGTRLTVV.